This T cell receptor (beta chain) was sequenced during a study of blood T cell repertoires in COVID-19. Donors were grouped by their self-reported clinical history. Per the original data handling: Counts of nucleated cells, estimated from reference gene primer amplification, were obtained. Profiled with immunoSEQ multiplex PCR; TCRdb holds only in-frame clones, not every one. V, J and clone size are those of that table, while D and trimming were read from the DNA. The sample has approximately 170,000 clones; around 82% are singletons. This CDR3 has 14 amino acids. Looked up from germline, CDR1 is KGHSH and CDR2 is LQKENI. The V gene lost 5 bases and the J gene lost 7 bases, with 15 bases spanning the gap.

The clonotype comes from a woman aged 45-60 years in a cohort exposed to, infected with or recovered from COVID-19 (not recorded which). Material: PBMCs or T cells enriched from blood (not recorded which). J is TRBJ2-1 and V is TRBV18, with D possibly matching TRBD2 (6 bases). The CDR3 DNA sequence: TGTGCCAGCTCATCCTCCGGGACTCGGAATGAGCAGTTCTTC. Encoded protein: CASSSSGTRNEQFF.